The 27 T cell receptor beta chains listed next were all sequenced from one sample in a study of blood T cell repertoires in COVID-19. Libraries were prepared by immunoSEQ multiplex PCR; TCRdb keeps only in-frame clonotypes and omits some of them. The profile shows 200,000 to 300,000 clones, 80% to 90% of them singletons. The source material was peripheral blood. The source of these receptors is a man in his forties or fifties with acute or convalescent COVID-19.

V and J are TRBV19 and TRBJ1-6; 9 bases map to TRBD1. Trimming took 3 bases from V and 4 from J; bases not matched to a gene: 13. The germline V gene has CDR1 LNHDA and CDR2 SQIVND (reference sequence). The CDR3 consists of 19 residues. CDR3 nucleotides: TGTGCCAGTAGTATCTTGGGACAGGGAAGGAAAAGGTATAATTCACCCCTCCACTTT. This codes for CASSILGQGRKRYNSPLHF.

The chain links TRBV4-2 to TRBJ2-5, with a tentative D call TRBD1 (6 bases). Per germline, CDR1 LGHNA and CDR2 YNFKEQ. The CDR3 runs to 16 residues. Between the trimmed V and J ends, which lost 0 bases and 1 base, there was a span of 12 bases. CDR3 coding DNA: TGTGCCAGCAGCCAAGACCTTCGGACAGCCCAAGAGACCCAGTACTTC. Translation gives CASSQDLRTAQETQYF.

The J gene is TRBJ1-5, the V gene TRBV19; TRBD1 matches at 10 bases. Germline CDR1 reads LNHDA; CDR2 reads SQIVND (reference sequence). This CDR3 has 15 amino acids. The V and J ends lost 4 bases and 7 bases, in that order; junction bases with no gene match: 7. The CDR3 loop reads CASSREGQGRQPQHF. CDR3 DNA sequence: TGTGCCAGTAGTAGGGAGGGACAGGGGCGGCAGCCCCAGCATTTT.

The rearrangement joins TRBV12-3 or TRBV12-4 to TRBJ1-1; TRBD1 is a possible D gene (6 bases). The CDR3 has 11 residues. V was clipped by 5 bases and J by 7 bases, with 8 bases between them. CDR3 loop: CASSGRGEAFF. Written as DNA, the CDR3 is TGTGCCAGCAGTGGCAGGGGTGAAGCTTTCTTT.

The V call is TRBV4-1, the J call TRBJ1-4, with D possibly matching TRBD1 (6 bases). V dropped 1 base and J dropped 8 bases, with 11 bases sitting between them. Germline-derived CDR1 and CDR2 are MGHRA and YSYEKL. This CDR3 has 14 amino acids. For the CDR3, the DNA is TGCGCCAGCAGCCAAGGACAGGTCCGGGAAAAACTGTTTTTT. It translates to CASSQGQVREKLFF.

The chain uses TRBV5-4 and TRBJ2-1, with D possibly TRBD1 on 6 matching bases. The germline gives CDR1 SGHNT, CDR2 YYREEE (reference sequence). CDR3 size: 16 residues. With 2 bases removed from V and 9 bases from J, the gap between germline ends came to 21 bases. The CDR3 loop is CASSLVRGTHGGEQFF. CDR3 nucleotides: TGTGCCAGCAGCTTAGTCAGGGGAACCCACGGTGGTGAGCAGTTCTTC. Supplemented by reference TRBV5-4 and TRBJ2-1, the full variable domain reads ETGVTQSPTHLIKTRGQQVTLRCSSQSGHNTVSWYQQALGQGPQFIFQYYREEENGRGNFPPRFSGLQFPNYSSELNVNALELDDSALYLCASSLVRGTHGGEQFFGPGTRLTVL.

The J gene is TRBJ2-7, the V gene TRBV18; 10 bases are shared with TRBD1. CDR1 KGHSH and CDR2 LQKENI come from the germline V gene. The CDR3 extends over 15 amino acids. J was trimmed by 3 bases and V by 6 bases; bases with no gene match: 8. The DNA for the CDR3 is TGTGCCAGCTCCACCAGTGGGACAGGGGACTACGAGCAGTACTTC. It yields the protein CASSTSGTGDYEQYF.

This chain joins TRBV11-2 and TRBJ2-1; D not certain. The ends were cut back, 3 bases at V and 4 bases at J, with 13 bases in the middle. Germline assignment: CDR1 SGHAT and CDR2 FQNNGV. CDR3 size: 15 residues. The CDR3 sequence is CASSFISSTYNEQFF. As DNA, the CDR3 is TGTGCCAGCAGCTTTATATCCTCGACATACAATGAGCAGTTCTTC.

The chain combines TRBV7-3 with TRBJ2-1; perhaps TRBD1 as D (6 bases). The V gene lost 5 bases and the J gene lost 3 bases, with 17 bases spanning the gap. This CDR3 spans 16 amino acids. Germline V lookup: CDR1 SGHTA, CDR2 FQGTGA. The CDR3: CASSLMGQGNYNEQFF. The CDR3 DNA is TGTGCCAGCAGCCTCATGGGACAAGGGAACTACAATGAGCAGTTCTTC.

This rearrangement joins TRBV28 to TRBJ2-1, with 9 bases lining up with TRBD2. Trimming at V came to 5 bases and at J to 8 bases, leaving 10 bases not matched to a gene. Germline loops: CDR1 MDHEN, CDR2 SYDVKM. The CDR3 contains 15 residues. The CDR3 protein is CASSLQRVAGDEQFF. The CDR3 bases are TGTGCCAGCAGTCTCCAGCGCGTAGCGGGGGATGAGCAGTTCTTC.

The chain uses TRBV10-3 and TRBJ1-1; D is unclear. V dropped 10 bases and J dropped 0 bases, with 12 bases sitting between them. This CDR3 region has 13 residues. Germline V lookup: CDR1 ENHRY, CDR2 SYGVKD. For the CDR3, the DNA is TGTGCCACCGGGATTACAGTGAACACTGAAGCTTTCTTT. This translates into CATGITVNTEAFF.

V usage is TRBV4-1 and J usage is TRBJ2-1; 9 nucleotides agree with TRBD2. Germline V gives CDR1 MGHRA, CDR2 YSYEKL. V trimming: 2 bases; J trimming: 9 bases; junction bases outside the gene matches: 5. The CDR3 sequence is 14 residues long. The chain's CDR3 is CASSQISGGGEQFF. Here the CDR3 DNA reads TGCGCCAGCAGCCAAATTAGCGGGGGAGGTGAGCAGTTCTTC.

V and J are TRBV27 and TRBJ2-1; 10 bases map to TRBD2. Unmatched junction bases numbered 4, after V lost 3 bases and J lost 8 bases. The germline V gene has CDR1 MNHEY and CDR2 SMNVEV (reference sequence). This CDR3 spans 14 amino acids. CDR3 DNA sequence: TGTGCCAGCAGTTTGGCTAGCGGGAGCTATGAGCAGTTCTTC. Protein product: CASSLASGSYEQFF.

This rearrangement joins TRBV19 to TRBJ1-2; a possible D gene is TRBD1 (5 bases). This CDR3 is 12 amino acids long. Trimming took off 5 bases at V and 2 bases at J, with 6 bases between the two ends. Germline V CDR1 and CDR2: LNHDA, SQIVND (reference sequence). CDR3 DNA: TGTGCCAGTAGTGACAGAAACTATGGCTACACCTTC. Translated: CASSDRNYGYTF.

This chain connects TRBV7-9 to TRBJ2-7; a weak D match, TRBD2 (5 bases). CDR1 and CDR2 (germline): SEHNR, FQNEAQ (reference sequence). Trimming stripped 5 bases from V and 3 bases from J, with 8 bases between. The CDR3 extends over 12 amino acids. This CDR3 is CASSPRDYEQYF. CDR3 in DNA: TGTGCCAGCAGCCCCCGGGACTACGAGCAGTACTTC.

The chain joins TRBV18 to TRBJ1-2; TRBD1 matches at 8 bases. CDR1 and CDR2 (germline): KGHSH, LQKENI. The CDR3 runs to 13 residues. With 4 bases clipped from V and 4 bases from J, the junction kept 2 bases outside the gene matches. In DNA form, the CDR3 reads TGTGCCAGCTCACGGACAGGGAGCTATGGCTACACCTTC. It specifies CASSRTGSYGYTF.

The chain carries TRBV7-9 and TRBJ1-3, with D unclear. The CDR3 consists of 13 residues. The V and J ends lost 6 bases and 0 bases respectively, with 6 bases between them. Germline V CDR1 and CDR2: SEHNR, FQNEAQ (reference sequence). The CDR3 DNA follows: TGTGCCAGCAGTTGGAGCTCTGGAAACACCATATATTTT. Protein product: CASSWSSGNTIYF.

CDR3: CAISGTGVYEQYF. The CDR3, as DNA: TGTGCCATCTCCGGGACAGGGGTCTACGAGCAGTACTTC. The chain uses TRBV10-3 and TRBJ2-7; TRBD1 matches 10 bases. The V segment lost 8 bases and the J segment 3 bases; nucleotides outside the gene matches: 4. Germline assignment: CDR1 ENHRY and CDR2 SYGVKD. CDR3 length: 13 residues.

The CDR3 nucleotides are TGTGCCAGCAGCCACCGGACAGGAACTAATGAAAAACTGTTTTTT. It is translated as CASSHRTGTNEKLFF. The V gene is TRBV5-4, the J gene TRBJ1-4; 7 bases agree with TRBD1. Germline trimming cut 4 bases from V and 1 base from J; bases unmatched to any gene: 4. The CDR3 covers 15 residues. CDR1 SGHNT and CDR2 YYREEE come from the germline V gene (reference sequence).

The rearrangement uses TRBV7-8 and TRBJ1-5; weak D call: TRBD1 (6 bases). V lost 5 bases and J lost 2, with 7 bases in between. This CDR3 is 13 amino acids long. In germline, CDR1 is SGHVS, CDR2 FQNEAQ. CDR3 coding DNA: TGTGCCAGCAGCCAGGGGCGCAATCAGCCCCAGCATTTT. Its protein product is CASSQGRNQPQHF.

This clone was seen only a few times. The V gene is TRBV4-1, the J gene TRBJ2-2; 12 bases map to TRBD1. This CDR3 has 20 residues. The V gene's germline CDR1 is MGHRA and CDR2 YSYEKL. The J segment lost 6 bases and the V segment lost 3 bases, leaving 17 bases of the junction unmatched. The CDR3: CASSHSSGTGGFYRSGELFF. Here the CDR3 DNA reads TGCGCCAGCAGCCACTCTTCCGGGACAGGGGGCTTTTATCGGTCCGGGGAGCTGTTTTTT.

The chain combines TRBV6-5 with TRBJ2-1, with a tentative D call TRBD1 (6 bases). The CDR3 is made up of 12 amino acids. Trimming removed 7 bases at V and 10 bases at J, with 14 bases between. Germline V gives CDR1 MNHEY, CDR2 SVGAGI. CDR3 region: CASTSGVDEQFF. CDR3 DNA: TGTGCCAGCACCTCAGGGGTGGACGAGCAGTTCTTC.

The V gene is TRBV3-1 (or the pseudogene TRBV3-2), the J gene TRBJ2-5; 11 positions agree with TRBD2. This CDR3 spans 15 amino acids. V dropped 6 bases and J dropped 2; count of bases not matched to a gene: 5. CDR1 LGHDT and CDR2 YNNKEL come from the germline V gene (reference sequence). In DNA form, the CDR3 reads TGTGCCAGCAGTCTCAGACTAGCGGGACAAGAGACCCAGTACTTC. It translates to CASSLRLAGQETQYF.

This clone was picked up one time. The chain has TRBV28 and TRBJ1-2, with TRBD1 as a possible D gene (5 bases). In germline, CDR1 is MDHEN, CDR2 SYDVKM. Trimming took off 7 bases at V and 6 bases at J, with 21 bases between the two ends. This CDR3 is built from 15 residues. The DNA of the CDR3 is TGTGCCAGCAACAATATGGGGCAGGGTCGGGATGGCTACACCTTC. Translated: CASNNMGQGRDGYTF.

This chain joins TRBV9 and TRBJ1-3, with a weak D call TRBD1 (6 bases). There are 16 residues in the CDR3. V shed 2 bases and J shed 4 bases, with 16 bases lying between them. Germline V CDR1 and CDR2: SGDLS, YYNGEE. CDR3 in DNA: TGTGCCAGCAGCGTCTCCTCCGCAGGGACAGGAAACACCATATATTTT. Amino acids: CASSVSSAGTGNTIYF.

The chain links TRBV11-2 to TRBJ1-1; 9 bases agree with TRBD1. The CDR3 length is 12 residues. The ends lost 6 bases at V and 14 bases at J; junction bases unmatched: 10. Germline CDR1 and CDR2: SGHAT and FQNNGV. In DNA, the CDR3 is TGTGCCAGCAGTCTACTGAGGACAGGGGCCTTCTTT. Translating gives CASSLLRTGAFF.

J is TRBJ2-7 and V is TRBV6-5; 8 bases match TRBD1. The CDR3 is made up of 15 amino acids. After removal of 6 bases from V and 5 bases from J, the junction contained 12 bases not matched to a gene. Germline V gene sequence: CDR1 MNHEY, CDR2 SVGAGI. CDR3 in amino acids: CASRADRGSADEQYF. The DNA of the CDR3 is TGTGCCAGCAGAGCAGACAGGGGCTCGGCGGACGAGCAGTACTTC.